The 5 T cell receptor beta chains given below trace back to one sample, sequenced in a study of OX40 agonist ivuxolimab in advanced cancers. Libraries came from the immunoSEQ multiplex PCR assay. In its TCRdb copy, this immuneACCESS table keeps in-frame sequences only and misses some clones. Where compared with another copy, unresolved V genes explain less than half of these, and the others have no known cause. The sample includes about 45,000 clones, with 90% observed a single time. The ten largest clones capture 4.5% to 6% of the sample. The source material was CD4+ or CD8+ T cells sorted from blood, sampled in a trial of the OX40 agonist ivuxolimab. These receptors were taken from an adult with an advanced solid tumor such as melanoma, head and neck, liver or kidney cancer.

This clone came up a few times. The J gene is TRBJ2-2, the V gene TRBV15; TRBD2 might be the D (5 bases). V lost 1 base and J 5 bases, leaving 5 bases between the germline ends. The germline V gene encodes CDR1 LNHNV and CDR2 YYDKDF (reference sequence). The CDR3 covers 13 residues. CDR3 bases: TGTGCCACCAGCAGAGGAGGGACCGGGGAGCTGTTTTTT. This sequence encodes CATSRGGTGELFF.

The rearrangement uses TRBV2 and TRBJ2-5; D remains ambiguous. CDR1 and CDR2 from the germline V gene are SNHLY and FYNNEI. This CDR3 is 14 amino acids long. Deletions cut 2 bases from V and 3 bases from J, with 10 bases between. CDR3 bases: TGTGCCAGCAGTGAATCTTCTGGGGAAGAGACCCAGTACTTC. Encoded protein: CASSESSGEETQYF.

The chain links TRBV10-3 to TRBJ1-5; unclear D gene. The CDR3 length is 12 residues. Germline V gene sequence: CDR1 ENHRY, CDR2 SYGVKD. V shed 2 bases and J shed 7 bases, with 6 bases lying between them. The CDR3 nucleotides are TGTGCCATCAGTGAGACTACGCAGCCCCAGCATTTT. Residues: CAISETTQPQHF.

The chain combines TRBV6-6 with TRBJ1-1; the D is unclear. V was shortened by 2 bases and J by 2 bases, with 9 bases between the two germline ends. The CDR3 is made up of 14 amino acids. Germline V gene lookup returns CDR1 MNHNY and CDR2 SVGAGI (reference sequence). The CDR3 coding sequence is TGTGCCAGCAGTTACCCCGAACGAAACACTGAAGCTTTCTTT. Protein product: CASSYPERNTEAFF.

This clone showed up just once. The chain combines TRBV27 with TRBJ2-3, with D perhaps matching TRBD1 (6 bases). CDR1 and CDR2 from the germline V gene are MNHEY and SMNVEV (reference sequence). V gave up 7 bases and J gave up 0 bases, with 14 bases separating them. The CDR3 is 15 residues long. CDR3 coding DNA: TGTGCCAGCACAGGGGACGGAACTAGCACAGATACGCAGTATTTT. This sequence encodes CASTGDGTSTDTQYF.